This TCR beta chain came from a study of blood T cell repertoires in COVID-19. About the research overall: The United States, Italy and Spain provided the acute and convalescent COVID-19 samples. Sample material is recorded as cDNA or gDNA derived from T cells, B-cell-depleted T cells, or PBMCs.

V was trimmed by 6 bases and J by 5 bases, leaving 21 bases between them. The length of the CDR3 is 16 residues. Germline V gives CDR1 SGHTA, CDR2 FQGNSA. Only in-frame clones appear in the TCRdb table, and some are missing; sequencing was by immunoSEQ multiplex PCR. This sample carries under 150,000 clones, about 85% of them seen once, and the ten largest clones take approximately 10%. The clonotype was recovered from a man aged 80 or over with acute or convalescent COVID-19. The sequenced material came from peripheral blood. V gene TRBV7-2 combines with J gene TRBJ2-3, with D perhaps matching TRBD2 (5 bases). In DNA form, the CDR3 reads TGTGCCAGCAGGCTTCCCGAGGGAACCCGGGGAGATACGCAGTATTTT. Its translation: CASRLPEGTRGDTQYF.